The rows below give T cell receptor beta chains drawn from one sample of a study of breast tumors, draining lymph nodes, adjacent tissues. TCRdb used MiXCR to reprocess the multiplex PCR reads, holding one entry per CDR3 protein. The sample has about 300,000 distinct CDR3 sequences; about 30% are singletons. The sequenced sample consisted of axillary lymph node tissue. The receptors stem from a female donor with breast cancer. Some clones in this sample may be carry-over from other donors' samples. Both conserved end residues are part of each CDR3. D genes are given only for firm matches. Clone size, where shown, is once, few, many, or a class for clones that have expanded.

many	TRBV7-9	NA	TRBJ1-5	TGTGCCAGCAGCTTAGGGAGGGATCAGCCCCAGCATTTT	CASSLGRDQPQHF
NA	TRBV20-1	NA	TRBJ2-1	TGCAGTGCCGGGGGCTCCCCAAAATCCTACAATGAGCAGTTCTTC	CSAGGSPKSYNEQFF
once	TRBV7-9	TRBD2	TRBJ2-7	TGTGCCAGCAGCTTCGGACTAGCGCTTGCCTACGAGCAGTACTTC	CASSFGLALAYEQYF
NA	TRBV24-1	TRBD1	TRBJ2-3	TGTGCCACCAGTGAGACTACCCTAGACAGGGGGCTTGCGGATACGCAGTATTTT	CATSETTLDRGLADTQYF
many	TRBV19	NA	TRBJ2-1	TGTGCCAGTAGCTTTTCGGACTCTAACAATGAGCAGTTCTTC	CASSFSDSNNEQFF
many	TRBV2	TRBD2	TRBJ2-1	TGTGCCAGCAGCCGACTAGCGGGAGGGACCTACAATGAGCAGTTCTTC	CASSRLAGGTYNEQFF
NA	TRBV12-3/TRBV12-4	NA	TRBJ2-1	TGTGCCAGCAGGCCCCGGTACGTTTATGAGCAGTTCTTC	CASRPRYVYEQFF
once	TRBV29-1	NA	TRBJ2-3	TGCAGCTTGGGGGGAGGTAGAGGGGCAGATACGCAGTATTTT	CSLGGGRGADTQYF
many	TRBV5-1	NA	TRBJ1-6	TGCGCCAGCAGCTTGGAGAAGGGGTCGGCCCTCCACTTT	CASSLEKGSALHF
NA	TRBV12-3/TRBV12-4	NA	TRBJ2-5	TGTGCCAGCAGTTGTTACGGGGAGACCCAGTACTTC	CASSCYGETQYF
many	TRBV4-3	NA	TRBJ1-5	TGCGCCAGCAGCCAAGACAGGGGTTGGGGTCAGCCCCAGCATTTT	CASSQDRGWGQPQHF
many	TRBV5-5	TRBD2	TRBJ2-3	TGTGCCAGCAGCCCTGTTGCGGGAGGATTAGATACGCAGTATTTT	CASSPVAGGLDTQYF
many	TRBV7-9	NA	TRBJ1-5	TGTGCCAGCAGCGGGGGATTCAATCAACCCCAGCATTTT	CASSGGFNQPQHF
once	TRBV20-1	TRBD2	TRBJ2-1	TGCAGTGCTAGTTCGGGACTAGAGGGACGTTACAATGAGCAGTTCTTC	CSASSGLEGRYNEQFF
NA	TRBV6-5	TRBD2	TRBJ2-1	TGTGCCAGCAGTAAAGGGACTAGCGGGAGGGCCCTCTACAATGAGCAGTTCTTC	CASSKGTSGRALYNEQFF
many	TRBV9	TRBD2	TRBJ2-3	TGTGCCAGCAGCGAGGGGACTAGCGGAGTTAATACGCAGTATTTT	CASSEGTSGVNTQYF
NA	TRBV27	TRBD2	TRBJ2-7	TGTGCCAGCGGGGGGGGTAGCGGGAGAGGCTTTCAGGCCGAGCAGTACTTC	CASGGGSGRGFQAEQYF
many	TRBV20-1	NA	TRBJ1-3	TGCAGTGCCAGTGGGGTGGGGAGCTTCATCTCTGGAAACACCATATATTTT	CSASGVGSFISGNTIYF
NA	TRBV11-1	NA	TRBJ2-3	TGTGCCAGCAGCTTCGGGGGTGGGGGGAGGGCAGGGGGAGATACGCAGTATTTT	CASSFGGGGRAGGDTQYF
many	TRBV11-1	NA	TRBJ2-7	TGTGCCAGCAGCCCGCGGACAGCCTACGAGCAGTACTTC	CASSPRTAYEQYF
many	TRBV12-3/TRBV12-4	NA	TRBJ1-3	TGTGCCAGCAGCTCACAGGGCACTGGAAACACCATATATTTT	CASSSQGTGNTIYF
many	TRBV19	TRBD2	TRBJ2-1	TGTGCCAGTGAAGGACTAGCGGGCATGGAGCAGTTCTTC	CASEGLAGMEQFF
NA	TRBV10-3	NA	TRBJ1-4	TGTGCCATCACGCGGGGGGAGGAACTGTTTTTT	CAITRGEELFF
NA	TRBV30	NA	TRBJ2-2	TGTGCCTGGATAGTCGGGAGCAACACCGGGGAGCTGTTTTTT	CAWIVGSNTGELFF
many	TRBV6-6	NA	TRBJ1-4	TGTGCCAGCAGTTACTCAGGGTTTAACGAAAAACTGTTTTTT	CASSYSGFNEKLFF
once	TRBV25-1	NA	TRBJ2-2	TGTGCCAGCAAACCCGGCTCTCAGAACACCGGGGAGCTGTTTTTT	CASKPGSQNTGELFF
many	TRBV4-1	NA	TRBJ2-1	TGCGCCAGCAGCCAAGCGGGTCGAGAGCAGTTCTTC	CASSQAGREQFF
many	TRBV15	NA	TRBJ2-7	TGTGCCACCAGCAGGACAGTCTCCTACGAGCAGTACTTC	CATSRTVSYEQYF
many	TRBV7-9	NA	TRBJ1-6	TGTGCCAGCAGCTCATCTTATGACGGGCCGTTCAATTCACCCCTCCACTTT	CASSSSYDGPFNSPLHF
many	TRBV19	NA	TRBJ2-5	TGTGCCAGTAGTATAGGTCCTTCGGGGGAGACCCAGTACTTC	CASSIGPSGETQYF
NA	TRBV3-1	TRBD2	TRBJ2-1	TGTGCCAGCAGTCTCGGGCTAGCGGGATGGGGGGAGCAGTTCTTC	CASSLGLAGWGEQFF
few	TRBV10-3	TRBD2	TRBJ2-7	TGTGCCAGCAGTTACGTAAGGCTAGCGGGAGGTGCCCTCTACGAGCAGTACTTC	CASSYVRLAGGALYEQYF
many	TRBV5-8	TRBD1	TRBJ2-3	TGTGCCAGCAGCCCGGGACAGGGGGCCGATACGCAGTATTTT	CASSPGQGADTQYF
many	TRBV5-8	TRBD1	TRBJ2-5	TGTGCCAGCAGCCTGGGACAGCTATTCCAAGAGACCCAGTACTTC	CASSLGQLFQETQYF
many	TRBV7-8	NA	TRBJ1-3	TGTGCCAGCAGCCTGGTTCCCGATACCCTCTCTGGAAACACCATATATTTT	CASSLVPDTLSGNTIYF
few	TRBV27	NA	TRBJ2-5	TGTGCCAGCAGTGTTCGGACTTTGGGAGTGTGGACCCAGTACTTC	CASSVRTLGVWTQYF
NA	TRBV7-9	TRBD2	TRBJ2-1	TGTGCCAGCAGCCCCGGACTAGCGGGAGGAACACATGAGCAGTTCTTC	CASSPGLAGGTHEQFF
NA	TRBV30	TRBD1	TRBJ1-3	TGTGCCTGGACCGGACAGGGAGGAAACACCATATATTTT	CAWTGQGGNTIYF
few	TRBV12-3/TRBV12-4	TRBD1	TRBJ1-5	TGTGCCAGCAGCCCCCCCCCCCGGGACAGGGCTGATCAGCCCCAGCATTTT	CASSPPPRDRADQPQHF
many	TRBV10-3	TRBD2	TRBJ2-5	TGTGCCATCACGAAGCGGGAGGGGGAGACCCAGTACTTC	CAITKREGETQYF